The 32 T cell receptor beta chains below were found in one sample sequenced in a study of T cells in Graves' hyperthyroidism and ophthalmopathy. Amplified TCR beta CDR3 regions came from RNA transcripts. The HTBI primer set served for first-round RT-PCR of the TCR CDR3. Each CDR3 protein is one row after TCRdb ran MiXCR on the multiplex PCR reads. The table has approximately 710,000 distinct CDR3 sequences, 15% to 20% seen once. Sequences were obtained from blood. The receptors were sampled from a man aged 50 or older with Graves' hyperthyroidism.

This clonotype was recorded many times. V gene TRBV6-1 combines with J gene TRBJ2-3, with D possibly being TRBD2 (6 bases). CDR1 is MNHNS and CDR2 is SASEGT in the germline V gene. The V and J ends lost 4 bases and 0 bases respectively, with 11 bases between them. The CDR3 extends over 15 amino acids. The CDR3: CASSAPAGSTDTQYF. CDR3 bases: TGTGCCAGCAGTGCCCCAGCGGGTAGCACAGATACGCAGTATTTT.

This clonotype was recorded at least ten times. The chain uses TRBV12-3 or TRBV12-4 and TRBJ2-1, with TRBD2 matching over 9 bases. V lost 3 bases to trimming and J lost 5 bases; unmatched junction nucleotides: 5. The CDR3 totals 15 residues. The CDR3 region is CASSFGTSSNNEQFF. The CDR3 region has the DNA TGTGCCAGCAGTTTCGGGACTAGCAGCAACAATGAGCAGTTCTTC.

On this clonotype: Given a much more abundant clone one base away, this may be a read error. The CDR3 DNA follows: TGTCCCAGCTCACCGGTGACAGGGCGTACGCAGTATTTT. Encoded protein: CPSSPVTGRTQYF. The chain uses TRBV18 and TRBJ2-3; TRBD1 matches 7 bases. The germline V gene encodes CDR1 KGHSH and CDR2 LQKENI. The CDR3 loop spans 13 amino acids. The full variable domain, completed using reference TRBV18 and TRBJ2-3, is NAGVMQNPRHLVRRRGQEARLRCSPMKGHSHVYWYRQLPEEGLKFMVYLQKENIIDESGMPKERFSAEFPKEGPSILRIQQVVRGDSAAYFCPSSPVTGRTQYFGPGTRLTVL.

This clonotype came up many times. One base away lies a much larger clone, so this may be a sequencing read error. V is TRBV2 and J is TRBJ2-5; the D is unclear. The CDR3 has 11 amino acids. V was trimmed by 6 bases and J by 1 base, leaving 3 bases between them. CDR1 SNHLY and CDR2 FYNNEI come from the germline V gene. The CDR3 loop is CASRIQETQYF. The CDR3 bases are TGTGCCAGCAGGATCCAAGAGACCCAGTACTTC.

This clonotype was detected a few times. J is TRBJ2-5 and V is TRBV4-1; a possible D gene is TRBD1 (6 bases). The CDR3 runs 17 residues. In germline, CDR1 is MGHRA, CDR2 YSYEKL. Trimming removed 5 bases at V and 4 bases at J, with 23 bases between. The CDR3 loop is CASSGERDNAPGETQYF. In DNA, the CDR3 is TGCGCCAGCAGCGGAGAAAGGGACAACGCTCCAGGAGAGACCCAGTACTTC.

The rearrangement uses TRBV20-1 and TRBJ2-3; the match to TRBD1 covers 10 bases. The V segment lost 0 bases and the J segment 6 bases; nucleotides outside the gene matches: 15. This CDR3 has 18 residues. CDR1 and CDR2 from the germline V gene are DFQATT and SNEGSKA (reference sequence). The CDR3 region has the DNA TGCAGTGCTAGAGATGAAATCAGGGACAGGGGTTATAGGGATACGCAGTATTTT. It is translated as CSARDEIRDRGYRDTQYF.

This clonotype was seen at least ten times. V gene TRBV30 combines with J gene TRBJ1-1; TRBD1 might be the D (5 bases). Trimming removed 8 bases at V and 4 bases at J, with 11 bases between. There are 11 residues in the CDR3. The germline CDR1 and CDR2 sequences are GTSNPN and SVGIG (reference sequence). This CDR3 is CAGGLSTEAFF. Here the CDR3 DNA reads TGTGCCGGGGGATTGAGCACTGAAGCTTTCTTT.

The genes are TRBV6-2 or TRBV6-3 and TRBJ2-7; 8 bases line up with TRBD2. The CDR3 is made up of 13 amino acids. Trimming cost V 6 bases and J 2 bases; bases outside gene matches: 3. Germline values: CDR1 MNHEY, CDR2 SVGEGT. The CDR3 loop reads CASRGSGAYEQYF. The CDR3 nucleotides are TGTGCCAGCAGGGGTAGCGGGGCCTACGAGCAGTACTTC.

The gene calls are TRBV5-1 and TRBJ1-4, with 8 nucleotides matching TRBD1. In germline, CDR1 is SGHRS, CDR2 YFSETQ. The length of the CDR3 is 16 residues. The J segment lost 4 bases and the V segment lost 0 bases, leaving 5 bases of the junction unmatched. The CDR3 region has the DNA TGCGCCAGCAGCTTGGGGACAGGGACGTTTAATGAAAAACTGTTTTTT. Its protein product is CASSLGTGTFNEKLFF.

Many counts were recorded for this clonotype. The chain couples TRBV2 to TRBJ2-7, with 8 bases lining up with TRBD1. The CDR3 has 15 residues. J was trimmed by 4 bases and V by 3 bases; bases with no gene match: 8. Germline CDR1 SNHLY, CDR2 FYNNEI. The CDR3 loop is CASSESGQVSYEQYF. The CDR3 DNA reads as TGTGCCAGCAGTGAGTCGGGACAGGTTTCGTACGAGCAGTACTTC.

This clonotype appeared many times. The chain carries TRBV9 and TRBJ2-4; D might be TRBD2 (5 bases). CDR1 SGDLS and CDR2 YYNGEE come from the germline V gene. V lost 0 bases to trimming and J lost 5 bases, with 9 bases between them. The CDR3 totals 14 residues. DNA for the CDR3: TGTGCCAGCAGCGTAGGGTGGGGAGAAAACATTCAGTACTTC. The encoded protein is CASSVGWGENIQYF.

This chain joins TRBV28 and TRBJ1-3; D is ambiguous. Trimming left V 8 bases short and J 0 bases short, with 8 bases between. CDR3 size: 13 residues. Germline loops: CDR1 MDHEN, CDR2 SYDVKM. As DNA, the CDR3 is TGTGCCAGCGGGATCAACTCTGGAAACACCATATATTTT. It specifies CASGINSGNTIYF.

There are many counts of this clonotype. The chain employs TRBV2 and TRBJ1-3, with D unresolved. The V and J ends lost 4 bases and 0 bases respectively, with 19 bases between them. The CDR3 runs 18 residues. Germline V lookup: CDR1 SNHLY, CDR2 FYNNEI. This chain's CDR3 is CASSGSHLFRSSGNTIYF. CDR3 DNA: TGTGCCAGCAGTGGTTCACATCTCTTTAGGAGCTCTGGAAACACCATATATTTT.

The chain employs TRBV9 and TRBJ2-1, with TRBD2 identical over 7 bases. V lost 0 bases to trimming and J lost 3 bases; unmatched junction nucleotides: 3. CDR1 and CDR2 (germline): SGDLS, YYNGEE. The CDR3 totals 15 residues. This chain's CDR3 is CASSVDGTNYNEQFF. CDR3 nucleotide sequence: TGTGCCAGCAGCGTAGATGGGACTAACTACAATGAGCAGTTCTTC. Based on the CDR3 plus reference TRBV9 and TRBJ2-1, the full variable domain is DSGVTQTPKHLITATGQRVTLRCSPRSGDLSVYWYQQSLDQGLQFLIQYYNGEERAKGNILERFSAQQFPDLHSELNLSSLELGDSALYFCASSVDGTNYNEQFFGPGTRLTVL.

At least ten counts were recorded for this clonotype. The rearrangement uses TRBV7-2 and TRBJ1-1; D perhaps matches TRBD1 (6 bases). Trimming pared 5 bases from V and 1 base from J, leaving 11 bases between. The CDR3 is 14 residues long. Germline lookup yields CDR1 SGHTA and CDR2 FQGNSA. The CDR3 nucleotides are TGTGCCAGCAGCACACAGACAGGGAACACTGAAGCTTTCTTT. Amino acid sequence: CASSTQTGNTEAFF.

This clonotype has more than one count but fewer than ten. The DNA of the CDR3 is TGTGCCAGCTCACCAATCAGGGATGAGCAGTTCTTC. This gives the protein CASSPIRDEQFF. The chain employs TRBV18 and TRBJ2-1, with TRBD1 as a possible D gene (5 bases). CDR3 size: 12 residues. Trimming cost V 2 bases and J 8 bases, with 7 bases left between them. Germline V gene sequence: CDR1 KGHSH, CDR2 LQKENI.

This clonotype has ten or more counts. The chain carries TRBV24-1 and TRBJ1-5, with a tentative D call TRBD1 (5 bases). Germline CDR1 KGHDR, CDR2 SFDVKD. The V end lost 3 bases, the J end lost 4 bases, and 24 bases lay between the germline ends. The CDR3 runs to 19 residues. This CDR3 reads CATSDTPRTSGGVNQPQHF. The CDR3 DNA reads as TGTGCCACCAGTGATACTCCCAGGACATCAGGAGGAGTAAATCAGCCCCAGCATTTT.

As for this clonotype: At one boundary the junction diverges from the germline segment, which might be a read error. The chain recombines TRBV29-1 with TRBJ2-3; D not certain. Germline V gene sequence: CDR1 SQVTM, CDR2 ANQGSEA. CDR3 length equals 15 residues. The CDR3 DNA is TGCAGTGTTGCGGACCGGGTTAGGAGCGCAGATACGCAGTATTTT. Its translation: CSVADRVRSADTQYF.

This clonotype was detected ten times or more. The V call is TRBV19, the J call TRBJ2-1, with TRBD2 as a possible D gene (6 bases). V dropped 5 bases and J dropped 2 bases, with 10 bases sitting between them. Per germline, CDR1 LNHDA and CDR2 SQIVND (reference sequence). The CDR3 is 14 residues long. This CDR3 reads CASSRDSAYNEQFF. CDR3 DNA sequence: TGTGCCAGTAGTCGGGACTCGGCCTACAATGAGCAGTTCTTC. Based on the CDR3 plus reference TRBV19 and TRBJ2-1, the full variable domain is DGGITQSPKYLFRKEGQNVTLSCEQNLNHDAMYWYRQDPGQGLRLIYYSQIVNDFQKGDIAEGYSVSREKKESFPLTVTSAQKNPTAFYLCASSRDSAYNEQFFGPGTRLTVL.

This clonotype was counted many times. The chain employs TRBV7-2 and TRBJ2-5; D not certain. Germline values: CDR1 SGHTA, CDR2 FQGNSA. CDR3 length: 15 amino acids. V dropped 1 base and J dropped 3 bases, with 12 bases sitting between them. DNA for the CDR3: TGTGCCAGCAGCTTAGAATCCGTTTGGAAAGAGACCCAGTACTTC. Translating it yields CASSLESVWKETQYF.

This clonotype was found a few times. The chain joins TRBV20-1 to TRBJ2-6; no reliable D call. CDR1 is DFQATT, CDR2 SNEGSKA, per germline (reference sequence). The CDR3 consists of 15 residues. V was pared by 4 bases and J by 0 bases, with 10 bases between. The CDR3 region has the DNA TGCAGTGCTAATTCACAGAGCTCTGGGGCCAACGTCCTGACTTTC. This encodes CSANSQSSGANVLTF.

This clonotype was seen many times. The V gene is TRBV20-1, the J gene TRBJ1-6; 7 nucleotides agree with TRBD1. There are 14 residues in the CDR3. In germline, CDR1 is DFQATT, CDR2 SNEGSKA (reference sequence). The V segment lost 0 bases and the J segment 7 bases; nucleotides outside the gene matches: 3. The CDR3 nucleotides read TGCAGTGCTAGAGAATCCAGGGGGAATTCACCCCTCCACTTT. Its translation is CSARESRGNSPLHF.

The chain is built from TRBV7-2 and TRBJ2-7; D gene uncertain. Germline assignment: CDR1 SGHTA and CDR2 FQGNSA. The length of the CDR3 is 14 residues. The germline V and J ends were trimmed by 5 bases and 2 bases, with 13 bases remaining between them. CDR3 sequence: CASSPAGNPYEQYF. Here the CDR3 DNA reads TGTGCCAGCAGCCCCGCAGGAAATCCCTACGAGCAGTACTTC.

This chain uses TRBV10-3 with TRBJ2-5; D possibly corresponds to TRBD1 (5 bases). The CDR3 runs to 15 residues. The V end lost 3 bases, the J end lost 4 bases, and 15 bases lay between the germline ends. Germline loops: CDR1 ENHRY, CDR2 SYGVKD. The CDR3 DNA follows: TGTGCCATCAGTGAATCGGGCAGGGTAGGAGAGACCCAGTACTTC. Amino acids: CAISESGRVGETQYF.

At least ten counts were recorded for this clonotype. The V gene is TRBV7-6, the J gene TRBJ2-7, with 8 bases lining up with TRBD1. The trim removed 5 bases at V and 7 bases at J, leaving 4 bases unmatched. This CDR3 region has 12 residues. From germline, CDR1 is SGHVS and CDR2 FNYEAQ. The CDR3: CASSPTGGEQYF. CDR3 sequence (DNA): TGTGCCAGCAGCCCCACAGGGGGAGAGCAGTACTTC.

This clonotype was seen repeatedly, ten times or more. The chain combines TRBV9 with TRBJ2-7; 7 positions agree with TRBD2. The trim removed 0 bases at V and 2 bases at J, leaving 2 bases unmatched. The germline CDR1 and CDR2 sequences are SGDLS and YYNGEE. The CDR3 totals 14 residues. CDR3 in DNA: TGTGCCAGCAGCGTAGCGGGGGGAACCTACGAGCAGTACTTC. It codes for CASSVAGGTYEQYF.

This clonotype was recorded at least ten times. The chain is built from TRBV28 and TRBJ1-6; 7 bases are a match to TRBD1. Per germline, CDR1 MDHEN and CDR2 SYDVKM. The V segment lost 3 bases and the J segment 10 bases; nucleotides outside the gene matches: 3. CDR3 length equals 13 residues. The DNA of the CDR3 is TGTGCCAGCAGTTTCCCGGGACAGTCACCCCTCCACTTT. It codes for CASSFPGQSPLHF. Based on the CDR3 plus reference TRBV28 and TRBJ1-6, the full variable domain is DVKVTQSSRYLVKRTGEKVFLECVQDMDHENMFWYRQDPGLGLRLIYFSYDVKMKEKGDIPEGYSVSREKKERFSLILESASTNQTSMYLCASSFPGQSPLHFGNGTRLTVT.

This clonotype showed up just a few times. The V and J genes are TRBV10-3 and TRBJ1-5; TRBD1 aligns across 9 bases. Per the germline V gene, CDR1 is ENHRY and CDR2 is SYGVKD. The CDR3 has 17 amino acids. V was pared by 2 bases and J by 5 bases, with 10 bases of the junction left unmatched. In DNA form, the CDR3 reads TGTGCCATCAGTGAGATTGAGCGGACAGGGGATCATCAGCCCCAGCATTTT. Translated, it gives CAISEIERTGDHQPQHF.

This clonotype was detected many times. The CDR3: CSARDASFTDTQYF. CDR3 in DNA: TGCAGTGCTAGAGATGCCAGTTTTACAGATACGCAGTATTTT. The chain uses TRBV20-1 and TRBJ2-3; D is uncertain. V was pared by 0 bases and J by 3 bases, with 10 bases between. This CDR3 has 14 amino acids. The germline V gene has CDR1 DFQATT and CDR2 SNEGSKA (reference sequence).

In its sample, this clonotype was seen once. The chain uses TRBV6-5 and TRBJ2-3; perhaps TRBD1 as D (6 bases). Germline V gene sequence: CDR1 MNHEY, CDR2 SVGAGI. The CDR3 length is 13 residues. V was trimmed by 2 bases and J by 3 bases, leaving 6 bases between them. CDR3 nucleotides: TGTGCCAGCAGTTACGGGACAACAGATACGCAGTATTTT. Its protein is CASSYGTTDTQYF.

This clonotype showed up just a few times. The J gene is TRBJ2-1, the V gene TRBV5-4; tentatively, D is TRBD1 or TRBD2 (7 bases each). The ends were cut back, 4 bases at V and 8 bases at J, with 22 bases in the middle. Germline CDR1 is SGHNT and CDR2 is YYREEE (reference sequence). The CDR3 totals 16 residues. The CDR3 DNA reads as TGTGCCAGCAGCCGCCCCGGACAGGCTCGGGGGGATGAGCAGTTCTTC. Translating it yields CASSRPGQARGDEQFF.

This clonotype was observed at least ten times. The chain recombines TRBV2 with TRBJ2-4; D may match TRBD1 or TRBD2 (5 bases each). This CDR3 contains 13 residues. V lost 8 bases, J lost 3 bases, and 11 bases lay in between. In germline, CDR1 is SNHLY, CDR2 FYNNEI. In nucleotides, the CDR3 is TGTGCCAGCGGGACGTCCGGCAAAAACATTCAGTACTTC. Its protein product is CASGTSGKNIQYF. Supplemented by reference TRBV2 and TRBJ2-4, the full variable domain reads EPEVTQTPSHQVTQMGQEVILRCVPISNHLYFYWYRQILGQKVEFLVSFYNNEISEKSEIFDDQFSVERPDGSNFTLKIRSTKLEDSAMYFCASGTSGKNIQYFGAGTRLSVL.